This T cell receptor beta chain was obtained from a study of cytomegalovirus exposure and HLA in healthy donors. V lost 7 bases, J lost 3 bases, and 13 bases lay in between. CDR1 SGHKS and CDR2 YYEKEE come from the germline V gene (reference sequence). This CDR3 contains 13 residues. Repertoires were generated with immunoSEQ multiplex PCR, while TCRdb's copy carries only in-frame clones and drops some. The table records 150,000 to 200,000 clones, about 96% of them present only once. V and J are TRBV5-5 and TRBJ1-1, with D unresolved. Specimen: PBMCs. This receptor was obtained from a woman aged 18 to 35 in good health and CMV-seronegative. The CDR3 DNA follows: TGTGCCAGCCGACCTACCGGGGACACTGAAGCTTTCTTT. Encoded protein: CASRPTGDTEAFF.